This T cell receptor beta chain stems from a study of OX40 agonist ivuxolimab in advanced cancers. Study-level information: Ivuxolimab, an antibody acting as an agonist of OX40 (CD134), was used to treat patients.

Some clones are missing from TCRdb's copy, which holds only in-frame ones; the method was immunoSEQ multiplex PCR. The sample lists 55,000 to 60,000 clones, around four fifths seen once, with about 2.7% in the top ten. The ends were cut back, 0 bases at V and 2 bases at J, with 11 bases in the middle. The CDR3 runs to 15 residues. Germline assignment: CDR1 SGHDN and CDR2 FVKESK. The sequencing here drew on CD4+ or CD8+ T cells sorted from blood, taken in a trial of the OX40 agonist ivuxolimab. This chain joins TRBV14 and TRBJ2-7; D is undetermined. The sequence came from an adult with an advanced solid tumor such as melanoma, head and neck, liver or kidney cancer. The CDR3 protein is CASSQDNVGTYEQYF. CDR3 bases: TGTGCCAGCAGCCAAGATAATGTCGGAACCTACGAGCAGTACTTC.